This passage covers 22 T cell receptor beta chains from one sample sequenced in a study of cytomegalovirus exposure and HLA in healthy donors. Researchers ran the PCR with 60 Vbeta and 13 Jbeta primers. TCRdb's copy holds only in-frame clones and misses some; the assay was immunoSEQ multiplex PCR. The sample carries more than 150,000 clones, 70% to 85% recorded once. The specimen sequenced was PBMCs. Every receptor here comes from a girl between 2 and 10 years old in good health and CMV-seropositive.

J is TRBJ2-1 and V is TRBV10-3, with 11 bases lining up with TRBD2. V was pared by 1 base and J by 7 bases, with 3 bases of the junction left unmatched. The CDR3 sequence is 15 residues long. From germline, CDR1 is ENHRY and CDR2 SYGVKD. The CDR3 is CAISEFSGGENEQFF. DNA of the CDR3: TGTGCCATCAGTGAGTTTAGCGGGGGGGAAAATGAGCAGTTCTTC.

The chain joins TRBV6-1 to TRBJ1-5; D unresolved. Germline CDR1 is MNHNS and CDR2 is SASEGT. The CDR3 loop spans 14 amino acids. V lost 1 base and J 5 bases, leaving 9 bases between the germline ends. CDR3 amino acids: CASSEVSSYQPQHF. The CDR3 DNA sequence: TGTGCCAGCAGTGAAGTGTCTTCGTATCAGCCCCAGCATTTT.

The DNA of the CDR3 is TGTGCCAGCAGCCCAAGGGGGACAGGGTTAGGCTACACCTTC. Translation: CASSPRGTGLGYTF. This chain joins TRBV11-3 and TRBJ1-2, with 9 bases lining up with TRBD1. This CDR3 region has 14 residues. Germline values: CDR1 SGHNT, CDR2 YENEEA. Trimming removed 5 bases from V and 8 bases from J; junction bases left unmatched: 9.

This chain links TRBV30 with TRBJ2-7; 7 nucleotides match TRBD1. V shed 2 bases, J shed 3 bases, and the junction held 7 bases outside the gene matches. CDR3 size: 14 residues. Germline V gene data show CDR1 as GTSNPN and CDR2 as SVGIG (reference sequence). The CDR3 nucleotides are TGTGCCTGGAGTCGGACCGGGACAGACTACGAGCAGTACTTC. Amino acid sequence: CAWSRTGTDYEQYF.

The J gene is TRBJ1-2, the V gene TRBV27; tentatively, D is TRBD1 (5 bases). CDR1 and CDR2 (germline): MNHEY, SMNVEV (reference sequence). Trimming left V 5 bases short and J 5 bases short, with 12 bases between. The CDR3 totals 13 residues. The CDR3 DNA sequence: TGTGCCAGCAGTCCCGAACAGGCATATGGCTACACCTTC. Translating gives CASSPEQAYGYTF.

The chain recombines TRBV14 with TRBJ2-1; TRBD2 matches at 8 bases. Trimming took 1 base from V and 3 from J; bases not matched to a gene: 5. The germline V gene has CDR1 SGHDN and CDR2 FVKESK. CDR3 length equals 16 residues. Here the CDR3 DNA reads TGTGCCAGCAGCCAAGTTTCGGGGGGGATCTACAATGAGCAGTTCTTC. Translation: CASSQVSGGIYNEQFF.

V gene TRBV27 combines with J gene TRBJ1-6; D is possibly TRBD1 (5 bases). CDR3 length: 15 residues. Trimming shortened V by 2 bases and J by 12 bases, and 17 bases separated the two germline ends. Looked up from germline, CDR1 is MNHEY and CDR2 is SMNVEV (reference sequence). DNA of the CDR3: TGTGCCAGCAGTTTAGATCGTTTCGAAGGACAACCCCTCCACTTT. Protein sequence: CASSLDRFEGQPLHF.

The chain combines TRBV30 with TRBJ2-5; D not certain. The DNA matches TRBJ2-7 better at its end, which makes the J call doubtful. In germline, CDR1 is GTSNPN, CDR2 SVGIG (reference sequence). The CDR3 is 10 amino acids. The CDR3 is CAWSGYEQYF. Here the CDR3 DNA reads TGTGCCTGGAGTGGCTACGAGCAGTACTTC.

The CDR3 protein is CASGQGGGTDTQYF. DNA of the CDR3: TGTGCCAGCGGGCAGGGTGGTGGCACAGATACGCAGTATTTT. J is TRBJ2-3 and V is TRBV6-6, with TRBD1 as a possible D gene (5 bases). The CDR3 extends over 14 amino acids. V was cut by 8 bases and J by 1 base, with 13 bases left in between. The germline CDR1 and CDR2 sequences are MNHNY and SVGAGI (reference sequence).

CDR3 DNA: TGTGCCAGCTTGCTCTTCGGGTCCGATGGCAATGAGCAGTTCTTC. Encoded protein: CASLLFGSDGNEQFF. This chain connects TRBV7-8 to TRBJ2-1; D is ambiguous. The CDR3 consists of 15 residues. Trimming pared 8 bases from V and 6 bases from J, leaving 20 bases between. Germline CDR1 is SGHVS and CDR2 is FQNEAQ.

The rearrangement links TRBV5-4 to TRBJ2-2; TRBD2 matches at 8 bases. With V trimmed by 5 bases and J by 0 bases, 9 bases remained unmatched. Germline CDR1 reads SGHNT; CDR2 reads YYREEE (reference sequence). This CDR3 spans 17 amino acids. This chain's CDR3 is CASSRGGRRPNTGELFF. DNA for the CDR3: TGTGCCAGCAGTCGGGGGGGGCGGAGACCGAACACCGGGGAGCTGTTTTTT.

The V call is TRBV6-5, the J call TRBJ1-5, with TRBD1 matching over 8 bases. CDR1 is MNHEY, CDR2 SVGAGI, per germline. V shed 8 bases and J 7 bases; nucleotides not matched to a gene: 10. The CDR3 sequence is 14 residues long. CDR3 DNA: TGTGCCAGCTCCCTTGGGACAGGATACCAGCCCCAGCATTTT. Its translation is CASSLGTGYQPQHF.

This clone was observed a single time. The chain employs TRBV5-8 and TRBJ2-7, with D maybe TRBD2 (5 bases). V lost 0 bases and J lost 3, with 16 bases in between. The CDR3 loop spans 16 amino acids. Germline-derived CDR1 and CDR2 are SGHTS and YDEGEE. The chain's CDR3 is CASSLDSGTINYEQYF. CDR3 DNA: TGTGCCAGCAGCTTGGATTCGGGAACAATAAACTACGAGCAGTACTTC.

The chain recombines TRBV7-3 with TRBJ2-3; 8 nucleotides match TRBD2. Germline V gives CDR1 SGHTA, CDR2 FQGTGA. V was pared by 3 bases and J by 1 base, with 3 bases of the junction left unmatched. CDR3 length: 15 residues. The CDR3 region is CASSLLAGRTDTQYF. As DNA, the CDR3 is TGTGCCAGCAGCTTGTTAGCGGGGCGCACAGATACGCAGTATTTT.

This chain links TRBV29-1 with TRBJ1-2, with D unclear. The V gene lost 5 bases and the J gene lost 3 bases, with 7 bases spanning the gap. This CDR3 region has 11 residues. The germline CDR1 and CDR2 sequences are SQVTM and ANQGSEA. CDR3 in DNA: TGCAGCGTTCCCCCGGACTATGGCTACACCTTC. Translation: CSVPPDYGYTF. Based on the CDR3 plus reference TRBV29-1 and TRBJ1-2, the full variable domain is SAVISQKPSRDICQRGTSLTIQCQVDSQVTMMFWYRQQPGQSLTLIATANQGSEATYESGFVIDKFPISRPNLTFSTLTVSNMSPEDSSIYLCSVPPDYGYTFGSGTRLTVV.

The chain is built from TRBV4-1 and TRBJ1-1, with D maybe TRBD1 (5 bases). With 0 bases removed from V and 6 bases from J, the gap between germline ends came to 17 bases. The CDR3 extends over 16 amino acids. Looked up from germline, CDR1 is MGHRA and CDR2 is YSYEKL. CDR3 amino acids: CASSQDWGGVGPEAFF. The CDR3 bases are TGCGCCAGCAGCCAAGATTGGGGGGGGGTAGGACCTGAAGCTTTCTTT.

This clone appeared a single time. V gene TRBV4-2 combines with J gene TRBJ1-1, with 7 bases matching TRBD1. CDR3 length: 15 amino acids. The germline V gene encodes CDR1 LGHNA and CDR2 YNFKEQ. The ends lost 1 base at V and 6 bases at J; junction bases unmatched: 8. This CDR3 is CASSQVQGVIPEAFF. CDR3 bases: TGTGCCAGCAGCCAAGTCCAGGGGGTGATTCCTGAAGCTTTCTTT.

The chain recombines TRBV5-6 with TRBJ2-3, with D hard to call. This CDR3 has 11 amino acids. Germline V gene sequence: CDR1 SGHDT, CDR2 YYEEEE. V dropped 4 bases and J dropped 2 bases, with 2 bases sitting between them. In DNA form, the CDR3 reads TGTGCCAGCAGCCTCACAGATACGCAGTATTTT. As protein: CASSLTDTQYF.

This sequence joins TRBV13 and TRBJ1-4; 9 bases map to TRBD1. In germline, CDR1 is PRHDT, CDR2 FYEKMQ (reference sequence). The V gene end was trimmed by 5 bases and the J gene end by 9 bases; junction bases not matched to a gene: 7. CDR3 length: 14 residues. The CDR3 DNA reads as TGTGCCAGCAGCCTACGACAGGGGGGCCAAAAACTGTTTTTT. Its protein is CASSLRQGGQKLFF.

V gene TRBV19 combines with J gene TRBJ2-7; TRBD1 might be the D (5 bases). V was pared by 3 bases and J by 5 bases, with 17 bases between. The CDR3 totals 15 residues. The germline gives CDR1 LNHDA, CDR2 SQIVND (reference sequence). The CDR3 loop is CASSMNRGINNEQYF. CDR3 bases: TGTGCCAGTAGTATGAATAGGGGTATTAACAACGAGCAGTACTTC.

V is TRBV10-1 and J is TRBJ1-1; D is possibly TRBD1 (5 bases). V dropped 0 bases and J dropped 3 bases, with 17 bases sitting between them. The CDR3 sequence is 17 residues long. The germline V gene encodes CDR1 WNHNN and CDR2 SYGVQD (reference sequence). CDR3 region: CASSESIGAALDTEAFF. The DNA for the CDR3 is TGCGCCAGCAGTGAGTCGATTGGGGCCGCATTGGACACTGAAGCTTTCTTT.

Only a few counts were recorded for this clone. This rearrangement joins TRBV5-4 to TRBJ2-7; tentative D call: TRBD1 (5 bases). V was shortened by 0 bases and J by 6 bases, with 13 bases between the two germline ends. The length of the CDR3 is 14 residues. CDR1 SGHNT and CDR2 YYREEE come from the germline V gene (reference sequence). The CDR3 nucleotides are TGTGCCAGCAGCTTGGGGGGTAGGGGCGCCGAGCAGTACTTC. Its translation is CASSLGGRGAEQYF.